The clone carrying this T cell receptor (beta chain) appeared once. TCRdb's copy holds only in-frame clones and misses some; the assay was immunoSEQ multiplex PCR. Among 50,000 or so clones listed, roughly 86% were seen once. The data derive from a study of memory CD8 T cells in hepatitis C reinfection. The time point is: pre-reinfection, 55 to 20 weeks before reinfection detection. TCR sequencing was done directly ex vivo on sorted cells, without expansion in vitro. A couple of donors provided sorted CD3+ CD8+ CD45RO- naive CD8 T cells at all three reinfection time points. Sample: naive CD8+ T cells sorted from blood. The receptor was derived from a man younger than 35 with hepatitis C virus infection.

CDR3 region: CASSQRGRETYNEQFF. CDR3 bases: TGCGCCAGCAGCCAACGGGGGCGGGAGACCTACAATGAGCAGTTCTTC. The chain joins TRBV4-1 to TRBJ2-1; tentative D call: TRBD2 (7 bases). The CDR3 consists of 16 residues. The V and J ends lost 2 bases and 2 bases respectively, with 13 bases between them. Per germline, CDR1 MGHRA and CDR2 YSYEKL.